The 10 T cell receptor beta chains reported below all come from one sample, sequenced in a study of blood T cell repertoires in COVID-19. Clones were sequenced by immunoSEQ multiplex PCR, and TCRdb holds only the in-frame ones, with some missing. The sample includes 200,000 to 300,000 clones, around 86% of them seen just once. The material sequenced was peripheral blood. These receptors were collected from a middle-aged man who had recovered from COVID-19.

V usage is TRBV27 and J usage is TRBJ2-3, with 8 bases identical to TRBD2. CDR1 and CDR2 from the germline V gene are MNHEY and SMNVEV (reference sequence). V lost 3 bases to trimming and J lost 2 bases; unmatched junction nucleotides: 10. The CDR3 totals 17 residues. CDR3 in DNA: TGTGCCAGCAGTTTCTGGACTACTAGCGGATACACAGATACGCAGTATTTT. Translated: CASSFWTTSGYTDTQYF.

The V gene is TRBV14, the J gene TRBJ1-1, with 7 positions matching TRBD1. CDR1 is SGHDN and CDR2 is FVKESK in the germline V gene. The CDR3 is made up of 15 amino acids. V trimming: 2 bases; J trimming: 1 base; junction bases outside the gene matches: 4. CDR3 amino acids: CASSQQGTANTEAFF. Written as DNA, the CDR3 is TGTGCCAGCAGCCAACAAGGGACAGCGAACACTGAAGCTTTCTTT.

This clone has just one count. The chain employs TRBV6-2 or TRBV6-3 and TRBJ2-5; 9 positions match TRBD2. This CDR3 is 16 amino acids long. Germline assignment: CDR1 MNHEY and CDR2 SVGEGT. V lost 0 bases to trimming and J lost 4 bases; unmatched junction nucleotides: 6. CDR3 sequence: CASSYSSSGVRETQYF. DNA of the CDR3: TGTGCCAGCAGTTACTCGTCTAGCGGGGTGCGAGAGACCCAGTACTTC.

J is TRBJ1-6 and V is TRBV4-3; 8 nucleotides match TRBD1. The CDR3 runs to 15 residues. Germline-derived CDR1 and CDR2 are LGHNA and YSLEER. Unmatched junction bases numbered 9, after V lost 7 bases and J lost 7 bases. The CDR3 region has the DNA TGCGCCAGCAAACAGGGGGGGCTGGGAAATTCACCCCTCCACTTT. Translated: CASKQGGLGNSPLHF.

This sequence joins TRBV5-5 and TRBJ1-1, with a possible D match to TRBD1 (5 bases). There are 15 residues in the CDR3. Looked up from germline, CDR1 is SGHKS and CDR2 is YYEKEE (reference sequence). V was shortened by 4 bases and J by 7 bases, with 20 bases between the two germline ends. The CDR3 loop is CASSTGGGLWSEAFF. The CDR3 DNA reads as TGTGCCAGCAGCACCGGCGGGGGTCTTTGGAGTGAAGCTTTCTTT.

This chain uses TRBV7-9 with TRBJ2-3; 8 bases are shared with TRBD1. The CDR3 is 16 residues long. The J segment lost 2 bases and the V segment lost 6 bases, leaving 10 bases of the junction unmatched. Germline loops: CDR1 SEHNR, CDR2 FQNEAQ (reference sequence). CDR3 DNA: TGTGCCAGCAGTCGAGGACAGGGTCGGACCACAGATACGCAGTATTTT. Protein sequence: CASSRGQGRTTDTQYF.

The chain recombines TRBV7-8 with TRBJ2-7, with D possibly TRBD2 on 5 matching bases. There are 15 residues in the CDR3. Germline V CDR1 and CDR2: SGHVS, FQNEAQ. The V and J ends lost 5 bases and 6 bases respectively, with 20 bases between them. This CDR3 reads CASSNRPGWDSEQYF. The CDR3 DNA sequence: TGTGCCAGCAGCAACCGACCGGGGTGGGATTCCGAGCAGTACTTC.

The gene calls are TRBV7-2 and TRBJ1-2; D call uncertain. The germline CDR1 and CDR2 sequences are SGHTA and FQGNSA. Deletions cut 6 bases from V and 8 bases from J, with 22 bases between. This CDR3 has 15 residues. This chain's CDR3 is CASRGGDGAVWGYTF. The CDR3 coding sequence is TGTGCCAGCAGGGGCGGGGATGGCGCGGTGTGGGGCTACACCTTC.

This clone was seen a single time. This chain joins TRBV7-2 and TRBJ2-5, with a weak D call TRBD2 (5 bases). V was trimmed by 2 bases and J by 3 bases, leaving 10 bases between them. The V gene's germline CDR1 is SGHTA and CDR2 FQGNSA. The CDR3 covers 14 residues. This CDR3 is CASSLISGKETQYF. Written as DNA, the CDR3 is TGTGCCAGCAGCTTAATAAGCGGAAAAGAGACCCAGTACTTC. Looking up the rest from reference TRBV7-2 and TRBJ2-5 gives the full variable domain: GAGVSQSPSNKVTEKGKDVELRCDPISGHTALYWYRQSLGQGLEFLIYFQGNSAPDKSGLPSDRFSAERTGGSVSTLTIQRTQQEDSAVYLCASSLISGKETQYFGPGTRLLVL.

The V and J genes are TRBV12-3 or TRBV12-4 and TRBJ1-1, with D hard to call. CDR3 length: 11 amino acids. The V end was cut by 8 bases, the J end by 1 base, with 5 bases between. In nucleotides, the CDR3 is TGTGCCAGCCGAGGGAACACTGAAGCTTTCTTT. Translating it yields CASRGNTEAFF.